This T cell receptor (beta chain) was found in a study of quantifying T cell responses using KT2 cells. Study details: RNA was reverse transcribed with TCR alpha and beta constant-region primers.

The CDR3 consists of 14 residues. In germline, CDR1 is SNHLY, CDR2 FYNNEI. Trimming removed 6 bases at V and 5 bases at J, with 16 bases between. Study observations and caveats: Counts of KT2 alpha and beta sequences rose linearly with the number of KT2 cells added.

This clonotype was counted ten times or more. No antigen is known for it. The sample is PBMC spiked with counted cells of clone KT2. KT2 cells were mixed with fixed PBMC numbers at varying ratios. A single-stranded UMI oligo with SP2 sequence was ligated to cDNA 3' ends. The first PCR ran 3 to 5 cycles with an equimolar RC1.1 and RC1.2 beta primer mix. From the UMI-ligation and nested PCR reads, TCRdb called clonotypes with MiXCR, one entry per CDR3 protein. In the table there are tens of thousands of distinct CDR3 sequences, 10% to 15% of which are singletons. The V and J genes are TRBV2 and TRBJ2-5; D tentatively reads TRBD1 or TRBD2 (6 bases each). The sequence was collected from a human donor. The sample consisted of PBMCs spiked with cells of the T cell clone KT2. The CDR3 DNA reads as TGTGCCAGCAGAAGACGGGGGCTGGGTGAGACCCAGTACTTC. Residues: CASRRRGLGETQYF.